The sequence of this TCR beta chain was determined in a study of blood T cell repertoires in COVID-19. This clone came up once. An end of the junction does not agree with germline; a read error may underlie this. The CDR3 is 17 amino acids. CDR1 and CDR2 (germline): SSHAT, FNYEAQ (reference sequence). Produced via immunoSEQ multiplex PCR; TCRdb's table is partial and in-frame only. The sample contains about 180,000 clones, about 82% of which appear only once. The TCR originated in a man aged 70 or older with active or convalescent COVID-19. The J gene is TRBJ2-1, the V gene TRBV7-7, with 8 positions matching TRBD2. The sample taken for sequencing was peripheral blood. The CDR3 DNA follows: TGTGCTAGCAGCTTAGGGTCCGGGCTAGCGGGCATCAATGAGCAGTTCTTC. The encoded protein is CASSLGSGLAGINEQFF.